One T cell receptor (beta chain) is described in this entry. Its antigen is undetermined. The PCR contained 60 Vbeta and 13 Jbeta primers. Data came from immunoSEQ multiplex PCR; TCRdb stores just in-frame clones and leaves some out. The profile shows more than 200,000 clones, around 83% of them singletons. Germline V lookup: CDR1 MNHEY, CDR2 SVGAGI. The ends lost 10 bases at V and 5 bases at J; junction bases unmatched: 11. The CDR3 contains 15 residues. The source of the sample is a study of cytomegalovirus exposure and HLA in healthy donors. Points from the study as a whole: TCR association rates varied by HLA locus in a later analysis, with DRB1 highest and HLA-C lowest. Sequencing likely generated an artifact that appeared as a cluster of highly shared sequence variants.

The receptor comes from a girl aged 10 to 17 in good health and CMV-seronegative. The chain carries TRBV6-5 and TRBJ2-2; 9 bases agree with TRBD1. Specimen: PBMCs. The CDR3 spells CAIKPGTGRTGELFF. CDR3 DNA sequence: TGTGCCATCAAACCCGGGACAGGGAGAACCGGGGAGCTGTTTTTT.